A selection of T cell receptor beta chains follows, all from one sample in a study of blood T cell repertoires in COVID-19. Profiled with immunoSEQ multiplex PCR; TCRdb holds only in-frame clones, not every one. The sample yields 250,000 or so clones, approximately 80% seen once. The material sequenced was peripheral blood. All receptors derive from a man in his forties who had recovered from COVID-19. Both conserved end residues are part of each CDR3. A D gene is named only where the DNA matches it firmly. Rows give clone size only sometimes, using once, few, many, or a class for an expanded clone.

>TRBJ1-2|TRBV27|.|.
TGTGCCAGTGACTCCGGGGGGATTAACTATGGCTACACCTTC
CASDSGGINYGYTF
>TRBJ2-7|TRBV18|.|.
TGTGCCAGCTCACCCGCGACTAGGGAGCAGTACTTC
CASSPATREQYF
>TRBJ2-7|TRBV7-2|.|TRBD1
TGTGCCAGCAGCGGACAGGCTTCCTACGAGCAGTACTTC
CASSGQASYEQYF
>TRBJ2-1|TRBV6-2/TRBV6-3|.|.
TGTGCCAGCAGTCCCAGACAGGCGGATGAGCAGTTCTTC
CASSPRQADEQFF
>TRBJ1-3|TRBV7-2|.|TRBD1
TGTGCCAGCAGCTTAGGGGACAGTAGAACTGGAAACACCATATATTTT
CASSLGDSRTGNTIYF
>TRBJ2-3|TRBV30|.|TRBD1
TGTGCCTGGAGTGTAGGGGGCAGTACGCAGTATTTT
CAWSVGGSTQYF
>TRBJ2-5|TRBV7-9|.|.
TGTGCCAGCAGCTTTAGGTCTCGCGGCCGGGACATCCAAGAGACCCAGTACTTC
CASSFRSRGRDIQETQYF
>TRBJ2-2|TRBV27|.|.
TGTGCCAGCCGGACAGAGCAGAACACCGGGGAGCTGTTTTTT
CASRTEQNTGELFF
>TRBJ2-2|TRBV7-6|few|.
TGTGCCAGCAGCTTTGACCTAGCGACCGGAGTCTTTAACGGGGAGCTGTTTTTT
CASSFDLATGVFNGELFF
>TRBJ2-1|TRBV7-2|.|TRBD2
TGTGCCAGCAGCTTGACTAGCGGCGGCAATGAGCAGTTCTTC
CASSLTSGGNEQFF
>TRBJ1-2|TRBV19|.|TRBD1
TGTGCCAGTAGTACCGGGACAGGGGGAAGTTGGAGCTATGGCTACACCTTC
CASSTGTGGSWSYGYTF
>TRBJ2-4|TRBV15|.|TRBD2
TGTGCCACCAGCAGATCGCTAGCGGGAGGATTGCCCAAAAACATTCAGTACTTC
CATSRSLAGGLPKNIQYF
>TRBJ2-3|TRBV7-9|.|TRBD1
TGTGCCAGCAGCTTAGCGAAGGACAGGGGGGGTACAGATACGCAGTATTTT
CASSLAKDRGGTDTQYF
>TRBJ1-2|TRBV7-2|.|TRBD1
TGTGCCAGCAGCCCGGACAGGGGTCCCTATGGCTACACCTTC
CASSPDRGPYGYTF
>TRBJ2-7|TRBV6-5|.|TRBD1
TGTGCCAGCAATGGCAGACAGGGACGCTACGAGCAGTACTTC
CASNGRQGRYEQYF
>TRBJ1-3|TRBV5-4|.|.
TGTGCCAGCAGCTTGGGGGGCAGGGACTCTGGAAACACCATATATTTT
CASSLGGRDSGNTIYF
>TRBJ2-7|TRBV7-9|.|TRBD1
TGTGCCAGCAGCTCCCGGGACAGGGGCGAGCAGTACTTC
CASSSRDRGEQYF
>TRBJ2-3|TRBV6-6|many|.
TGTGCCAGCAATGCAGGATCAACAGATACGCAGTATTTT
CASNAGSTDTQYF
>TRBJ2-5|TRBV11-2|.|TRBD2
TGTGCCAGCGCGACCACTAGCGGGGCCGTAGAAGAGACCCAGTACTTC
CASATTSGAVEETQYF
>TRBJ1-5|TRBV6-5|few|.
TGTGCCAGCAACCCGAGGTTGGGGGCTGGTCAGCCCCAGCATTTT
CASNPRLGAGQPQHF
>TRBJ1-1|TRBV18|.|.
TGTGCCAGCTCACCGGGCGCCCAGAACACTGAAGCTTTCTTT
CASSPGAQNTEAFF
>TRBJ2-1|TRBV19|.|.
TGTGCCAGTAGTATCAATCCCACGACTTATAACAATGAGCAGTTCTTC
CASSINPTTYNNEQFF
>TRBJ2-2|TRBV19|.|TRBD1
TGTGCCAGTAGCGACAGGGGGCTTAGGTGGAACACCGGGGAGCTGTTTTTT
CASSDRGLRWNTGELFF
>TRBJ1-6|TRBV30|.|TRBD1
TGTGCCTGGAGCCCGGGGACAGGGTATAATTCACCCCTCCACTTT
CAWSPGTGYNSPLHF
>TRBJ1-5|TRBV7-9|.|.
TGTGCCAGCAGCTTAGCATCTGGCAATCAGCCCCAGCATTTT
CASSLASGNQPQHF
>TRBJ2-1|TRBV7-2|.|.
TGTGCCAGCAGCCCGACTGGAACCGAGCAGTTCTTC
CASSPTGTEQFF
>TRBJ1-5|TRBV11-3|once|.
TGTGCCAGCTCGGCAGGATCTAGCAATCAGCCCCAGCATTTT
CASSAGSSNQPQHF
>TRBJ2-4|TRBV5-8|.|TRBD2
TGTGCCAGCAGCCACCTGGGGCGGGGGGTAGCCAAAAACATTCAGTACTTC
CASSHLGRGVAKNIQYF
>TRBJ2-7|TRBV27|.|.
TGTGCCAGCACCCCCAAGGTGTGGCAGGGGCCCTACGAGCAGTACTTC
CASTPKVWQGPYEQYF
>TRBJ1-6|TRBV11-2|once|.
TGTGCCAGCAGCCAACTCATTTCACCCCTCCACTTT
CASSQLISPLHF
>TRBJ2-3|TRBV10-3|.|.
TGTGCCATCAGTGAGTCACTTGGGCAGATTATCCTAACGGATACGCAGTATTTT
CAISESLGQIILTDTQYF
>TRBJ2-1|TRBV6-5|once|TRBD2
TGTGCCAGTACTAGCGGGAGGAACTACAATGAGCAGTTCTTC
CASTSGRNYNEQFF
>TRBJ1-5|TRBV6-6|.|.
TGTGCCAGCACAGGGGAGGGACAGCCCCAGCATTTT
CASTGEGQPQHF
>TRBJ1-4|TRBV14|.|TRBD1
TGTGCCAGCAGCCAAAACTTAGGGACAGGGGTGGATGAAAAACTGTTTTTT
CASSQNLGTGVDEKLFF
>TRBJ1-1|TRBV5-1|.|TRBD1
TGCGCCAGCAGCAAACAGGGGGCCAACACTGAAGCTTTCTTT
CASSKQGANTEAFF
>TRBJ2-6|TRBV9|.|.
TGTGCCAGCAGCGCGAGGGTCCTCTCTGGGGCCAACGTCCTGACTTTC
CASSARVLSGANVLTF
>TRBJ1-2|TRBV7-2|.|.
TGTGCCAGCAGCCGGCGGGGGTCCCGCTCTGGTGGCTACACCTTC
CASSRRGSRSGGYTF
>TRBJ1-2|TRBV5-5|.|TRBD1
TGTGCCAGCAGCCCGCGGGACAGGGACGAAGGCTACACCTTC
CASSPRDRDEGYTF
>TRBJ2-4|TRBV27|.|.
TGTGCCAGCAGTTTTGGTCAGGCGTTAGCCAAAAACATTCAGTACTTC
CASSFGQALAKNIQYF
>TRBJ2-3|TRBV9|.|.
TGTGCCAGCAGCGTAGGAACTGCAGATACGCAGTATTTT
CASSVGTADTQYF
>TRBJ2-2|TRBV19|once|TRBD1
TGTGCCAGTAACCCGAGCTGGACAGGGAGCGGGGAGCTGTTTTTT
CASNPSWTGSGELFF
>TRBJ1-6|TRBV6-5|few|.
TGTGCCAGCAGCTTGGCAGGGCTAGATTCACCCCTCCACTTT
CASSLAGLDSPLHF
>TRBJ1-2|TRBV19|.|TRBD1
TGTGCCAGTACCCCTAGGACAGGGCCGGATGGCTACACCTTC
CASTPRTGPDGYTF
>TRBJ1-1|TRBV5-8|once|TRBD1
TGTGCCAGCAGCAGTGACAGGGCGAACACTGAAGCTTTCTTT
CASSSDRANTEAFF
>TRBJ1-3|TRBV19|.|.
TGTGCCAGTGCCCAGGGGAGAAACACCATATATTTT
CASAQGRNTIYF
>TRBJ1-2|TRBV9|.|TRBD1
TGTGCCAGCAGCCCTCGAGACAGGGTTTATGAGGGCTACACCTTC
CASSPRDRVYEGYTF
>TRBJ2-7|TRBV13|.|.
TGTGCCAGCAGCTTGGGACACTCAGGCAACTCCTACGAGCAGTACTTC
CASSLGHSGNSYEQYF
>TRBJ2-4|TRBV24-1|few|TRBD2
TGTGCCACCAGTAGCGGGAGGGCCGGAGACATTCAGTACTTC
CATSSGRAGDIQYF
>TRBJ1-6|TRBV30|.|.
TGTGCCTGGAGCGTTATCAGGGATGGGCGTTCACCCCTCCACTTT
CAWSVIRDGRSPLHF
>TRBJ1-2|TRBV29-1|many|TRBD1
TGCAGTATCGCTGCATCGGGACAGGGATCTGGCTACACCTTC
CSIAASGQGSGYTF